A selection of T cell receptor beta chains follows, all from one sample in a study of T cell responses to AZD1222 COVID-19 vaccine. Using immunoSEQ multiplex PCR, the repertoire was profiled, and TCRdb retains in-frame clones only, with some absent. Of roughly 190,000 clones listed, just over 90% are singletons. The sample in question was peripheral blood, obtained on day 0 of AZD1222 vaccination. These receptors came from an adult in good health. CDR3s include the opening cysteine and the closing phenylalanine or tryptophan. Each record gives: J gene, V gene, D gene, clone size, CDR3 DNA, CDR3 protein. D genes are given only for firm matches. Size tells how often a clone was seen (once, few, many) or the class of an expanded clone, and some rows leave it out.

TRBJ1-2 | TRBV29-1 | TRBD1 | once | TGCAGCGTTGGATACCAAGGGACAGACAAGTATGGCTACACCTTC | CSVGYQGTDKYGYTF
TRBJ1-5 | TRBV15 | - | - | TGTGCCACCAGCAGAGATTATGTGTCCTCAACCAATCAGCCCCAGCATTTT | CATSRDYVSSTNQPQHF
TRBJ2-2 | TRBV19 | - | - | TGTGCCAGTAGTATGGGGGCGGCCAGGGAGCTGTTTTTT | CASSMGAARELFF
TRBJ1-5 | TRBV7-8 | - | - | TGTGCCAGCAGCTTAGGGGGGGCAGGCTATGATAGCAATCAGCCCCAGCATTTT | CASSLGGAGYDSNQPQHF
TRBJ1-2 | TRBV24-1 | - | - | TGTGCCACCAGTGCCTGTTACAAGTCCCCTAACTATGGCTACACCTTC | CATSACYKSPNYGYTF
TRBJ2-5 | TRBV29-1 | - | - | TGCAGCGTTGACGGGGAAGAGACCCAGTACTTC | CSVDGEETQYF
TRBJ2-2 | TRBV9 | - | - | TGTGCCAGCAGCCCAAGTAACACCGGGGAGCTGTTTTTT | CASSPSNTGELFF
TRBJ1-5 | TRBV2 | - | - | TGTGCCAGCAGTACTACAGGGTATGGACAGCCCCAGCATTTT | CASSTTGYGQPQHF
TRBJ2-3 | TRBV5-1 | - | - | TGCGCCAGCAATTACGGCCGGGACACAGATACGCAGTATTTT | CASNYGRDTDTQYF
TRBJ2-1 | TRBV6-5 | - | - | TGTGTCAGCAGGTCGTACCATGAGCAGTTCTTC | CVSRSYHEQFF
TRBJ2-7 | TRBV18 | - | once | TGTGCCAGCTCAGAAGGAAAATCCTACGAGCAGTACTTC | CASSEGKSYEQYF
TRBJ1-2 | TRBV6-5 | - | - | TGTGCCAGCAGAATCCAGGGGTATGGCTACACCTTC | CASRIQGYGYTF
TRBJ2-1 | TRBV11-3 | TRBD2 | - | TGTGCCAGCAGCTTAGGCCTAGCGGGAGTAGGTGAGCAGTTCTTC | CASSLGLAGVGEQFF
TRBJ2-5 | TRBV5-6 | - | - | TGTGCCAGCAGCCAGACTATTATACAAGAGACCCAGTACTTC | CASSQTIIQETQYF
TRBJ1-2 | TRBV18 | - | - | TGTGCCAGCTCACCACCGAGTGCCAGTAGCTACACCTTC | CASSPPSASSYTF
TRBJ1-5 | TRBV4-1 | TRBD1 | - | TGCGCCAGCAGGCAGGGGACAGGCCATTTAAATCAGCCCCAGCATTTT | CASRQGTGHLNQPQHF
TRBJ2-1 | TRBV27 | - | - | TGTGCCAGCAGTTTGGCCGTTACAGGGTTGCGCTACAATGAGCAGTTCTTC | CASSLAVTGLRYNEQFF
TRBJ1-3 | TRBV6-5 | - | - | TGTGCCAGCAGATCAAGACAGCTTGGAGACACCATATATTTT | CASRSRQLGDTIYF
TRBJ2-2 | TRBV5-4 | TRBD2 | - | TGTGCCAGCAGCGCCGGGACTAGCGGGGGGGGACCGGAGCTGTTTTTT | CASSAGTSGGGPELFF
TRBJ2-5 | TRBV11-1 | - | - | TGTGCCAGCGCCTCCCGGGGCCAAGAGACCCAGTACTTC | CASASRGQETQYF
TRBJ2-3 | TRBV7-2 | - | - | TGTGCCAGCAGCTTACGTGCTAGCACAGATACGCAGTATTTT | CASSLRASTDTQYF
TRBJ2-1 | TRBV11-2 | TRBD2 | - | TGTGCCAGCAGCTTAGTGAGTCTAGCGGGAAATCGTGAGCAGTTCTTC | CASSLVSLAGNREQFF
TRBJ1-2 | TRBV13 | TRBD1 | once | TGTGCCAGCAGCACCTTCGGGACAGGAAAGGATGGCTACACCTTC | CASSTFGTGKDGYTF
TRBJ2-5 | TRBV5-1 | TRBD1 | - | TGCGCCAGCAGCTTGGCCGACAGGGCCGGGGAGACCCAGTACTTC | CASSLADRAGETQYF
TRBJ2-4 | TRBV2 | - | - | TGTGCCAGCAGAAGTAACCTGGGGGACGCCAAAAACATTCAGTACTTC | CASRSNLGDAKNIQYF
TRBJ2-3 | TRBV4-2 | TRBD2 | - | TGTGCCAGCAGCCCTTCGGGTAGCGGGCTCGCAGATACGCAGTATTTT | CASSPSGSGLADTQYF
TRBJ1-2 | TRBV6-5 | - | - | TGTGCCAGCAGCCCCTCGGGCAGACCTAACTATGGCTACACCTTC | CASSPSGRPNYGYTF
TRBJ1-5 | TRBV5-5 | TRBD1 | - | TGTGCCAGCAGCTTGGGGACAGGGGGTGTCGGTCAGCCCCAGCATTTT | CASSLGTGGVGQPQHF
TRBJ2-6 | TRBV7-8 | - | - | TGTGCCAGCAGCCCAGGCGGGCCCTCTGGGGCCAACGTCCTGACTTTC | CASSPGGPSGANVLTF
TRBJ2-1 | TRBV6-4 | - | - | TGTGCCAGCAGTGCGGGGGACAGCGGCTACAATGAGCAGTTCTTC | CASSAGDSGYNEQFF
TRBJ2-5 | TRBV7-2 | TRBD2 | - | TGTGCCAGCAGCTTGAGCGGGGGCACCGTTGGGTTACAGACCCAGTACTTC | CASSLSGGTVGLQTQYF
TRBJ1-6 | TRBV6-5 | - | - | TGTGCCAGCAGTTACGGGGCCTATTCACCCCTCCACTTT | CASSYGAYSPLHF
TRBJ2-3 | TRBV5-1 | TRBD2 | - | TGCGCCAGCAGCTCCGGACTAGCGGGGAGCACAGATACGCAGTATTTT | CASSSGLAGSTDTQYF
TRBJ2-7 | TRBV20-1 | - | - | TGCAGTGCTAGGTCAGGGGACGAGCAGTACTTC | CSARSGDEQYF
TRBJ2-3 | TRBV27 | - | once | TGTGCCAGCAGTTTCGGAGGGGGGCTCACAGATACGCAGTATTTT | CASSFGGGLTDTQYF
TRBJ1-2 | TRBV7-8 | TRBD1 | - | TGTGCCAGCAGCCAGGGACAGGGGGCAGAAGGCTACACCTTC | CASSQGQGAEGYTF
TRBJ1-6 | TRBV9 | TRBD1 | - | TGTGCCAGCAGCGTAGCCGCCGGGACAGACAATTCACCCCTCCACTTT | CASSVAAGTDNSPLHF
TRBJ2-7 | TRBV12-3/TRBV12-4 | - | - | TGTGCCAGCAGGCTAGGGGGAGTTTTCAAGCAGTACTTC | CASRLGGVFKQYF
TRBJ2-3 | TRBV6-1 | - | - | TGTGCCAGCAGTGAATATACTGACCTTTGGACAGATACGCAGTATTTT | CASSEYTDLWTDTQYF
TRBJ1-1 | TRBV5-1 | - | - | TGCGCCAGCAGTTTTGGGCCTGGGGACACTGAAGCTTTCTTT | CASSFGPGDTEAFF
TRBJ2-1 | TRBV18 | TRBD1 | - | TGTGCCAGCTCACCGGGACAGGGCTCCTACAATGAGCAGTTCTTC | CASSPGQGSYNEQFF
TRBJ1-6 | TRBV10-1 | TRBD1 | - | TGCGCCAGCCCAGGGGGGCAGGATAATTCACCCCTCCACTTT | CASPGGQDNSPLHF
TRBJ2-3 | TRBV5-8 | TRBD2 | - | TGTGCCAGCCCCATCTTGAGGACTAGCGGAAACACAGATACGCAGTATTTT | CASPILRTSGNTDTQYF
TRBJ1-4 | TRBV10-3 | - | - | TGTGCCATCGCCACAGGGTTAGGGAATGAAAAACTGTTTTTT | CAIATGLGNEKLFF
TRBJ2-5 | TRBV6-5 | - | - | TGTGCCAGCAGCCAACAGGAGGGCGGGACCCAGTACTTC | CASSQQEGGTQYF
TRBJ2-1 | TRBV27 | - | - | TGTGCCAGCAGTCCTATCAACAGGGAGGATGAGCAGTTCTTC | CASSPINREDEQFF
TRBJ1-1 | TRBV6-5 | - | - | TGTGCCAGCAGTTACAAGTTCACAGGCGGGACGACTGAAGCTTTCTTT | CASSYKFTGGTTEAFF
TRBJ1-1 | TRBV5-1 | - | - | TGCGCCAGCAGCTTCCTCGGGGGGGTGAACACTGAAGCTTTCTTT | CASSFLGGVNTEAFF
TRBJ2-7 | TRBV10-3 | - | - | TGTGCCATCAGTGGGGGGCGGGAGTCATCGGGAGAGGAGCAGTACTTC | CAISGGRESSGEEQYF
TRBJ1-1 | TRBV14 | TRBD1 | - | TGTGCCAGCAGAGGACAGGGTAGGATAGACACTGAAGCTTTCTTT | CASRGQGRIDTEAFF